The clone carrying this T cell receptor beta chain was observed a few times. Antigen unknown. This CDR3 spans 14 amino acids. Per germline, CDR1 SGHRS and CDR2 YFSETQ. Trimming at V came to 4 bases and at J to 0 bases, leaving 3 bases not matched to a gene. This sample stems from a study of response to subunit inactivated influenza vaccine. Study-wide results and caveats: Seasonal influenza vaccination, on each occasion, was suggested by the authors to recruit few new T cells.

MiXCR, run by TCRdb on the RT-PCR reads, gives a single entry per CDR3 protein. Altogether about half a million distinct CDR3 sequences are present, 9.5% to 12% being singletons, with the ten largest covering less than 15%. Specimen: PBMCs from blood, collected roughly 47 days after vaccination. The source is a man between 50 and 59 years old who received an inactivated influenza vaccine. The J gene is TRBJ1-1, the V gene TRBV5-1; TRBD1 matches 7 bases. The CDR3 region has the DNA TGCGCCAGCAGCACACAGGGGTTGAACACTGAAGCTTTCTTT. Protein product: CASSTQGLNTEAFF.